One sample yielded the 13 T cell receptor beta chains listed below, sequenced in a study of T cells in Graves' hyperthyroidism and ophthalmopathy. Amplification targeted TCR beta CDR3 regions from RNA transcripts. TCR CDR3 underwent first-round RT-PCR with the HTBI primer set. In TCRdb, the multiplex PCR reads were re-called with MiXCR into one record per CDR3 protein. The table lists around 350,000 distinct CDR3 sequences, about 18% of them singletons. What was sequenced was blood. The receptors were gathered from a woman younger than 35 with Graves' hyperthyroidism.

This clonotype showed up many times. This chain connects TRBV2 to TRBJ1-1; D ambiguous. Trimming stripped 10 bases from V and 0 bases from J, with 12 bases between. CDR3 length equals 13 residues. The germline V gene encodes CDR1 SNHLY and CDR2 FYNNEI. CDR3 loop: CATTRDLNTEAFF. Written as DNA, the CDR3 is TGTGCCACCACGCGTGACCTGAACACTGAAGCTTTCTTT.

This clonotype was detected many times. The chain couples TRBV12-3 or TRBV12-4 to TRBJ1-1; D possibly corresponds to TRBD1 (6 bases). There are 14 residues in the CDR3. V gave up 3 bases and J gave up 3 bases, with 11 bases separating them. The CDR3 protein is CASSFTGSDTEAFF. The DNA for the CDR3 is TGTGCCAGCAGTTTTACAGGGTCGGACACTGAAGCTTTCTTT.

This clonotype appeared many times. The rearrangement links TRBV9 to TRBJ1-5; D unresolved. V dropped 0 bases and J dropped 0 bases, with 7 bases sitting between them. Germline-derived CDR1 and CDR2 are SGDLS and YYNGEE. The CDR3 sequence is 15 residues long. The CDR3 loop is CASSVGGYSNQPQHF. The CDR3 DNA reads TGTGCCAGCAGCGTAGGTGGGTATAGCAATCAGCCCCAGCATTTT.

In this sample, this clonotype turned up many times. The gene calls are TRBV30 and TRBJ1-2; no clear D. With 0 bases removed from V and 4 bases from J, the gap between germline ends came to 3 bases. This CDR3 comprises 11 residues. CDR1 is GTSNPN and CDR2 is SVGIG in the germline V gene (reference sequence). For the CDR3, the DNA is TGTGCCTGGAGTGTATCCTATGGCTACACCTTC. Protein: CAWSVSYGYTF. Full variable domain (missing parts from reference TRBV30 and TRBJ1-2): SQTIHQWPATLVQPVGSPLSLECTVEGTSNPNLYWYRQAAGRGLQLLFYSVGIGQISSEVPQNLSASRPQDRQFILSSKKLLLSDSGFYLCAWSVSYGYTFGSGTRLTVV.

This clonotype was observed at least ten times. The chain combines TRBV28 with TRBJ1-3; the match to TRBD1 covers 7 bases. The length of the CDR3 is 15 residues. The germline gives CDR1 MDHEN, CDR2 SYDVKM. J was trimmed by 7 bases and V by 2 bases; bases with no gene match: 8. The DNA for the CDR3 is TGTGCCAGCAGTTTAGGTTGGCAGGGGGGGAACACCATATATTTT. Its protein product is CASSLGWQGGNTIYF.

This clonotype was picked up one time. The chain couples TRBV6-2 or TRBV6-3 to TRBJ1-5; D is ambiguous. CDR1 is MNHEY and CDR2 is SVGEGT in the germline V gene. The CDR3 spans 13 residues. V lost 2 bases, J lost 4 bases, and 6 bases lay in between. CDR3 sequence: CASSYAENQPQHF. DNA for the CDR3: TGTGCCAGCAGTTACGCCGAAAATCAGCCCCAGCATTTT.

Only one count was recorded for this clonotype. CDR3 DNA: TGTGCCAGCAGCTTAGACGGGAGGCTGAACACTGAAGCTTTCTTT. Amino acid sequence: CASSLDGRLNTEAFF. The gene calls are TRBV7-3 and TRBJ1-1, with D hard to call. The V end was cut by 2 bases, the J end by 0 bases, with 10 bases between. The V gene's germline CDR1 is SGHTA and CDR2 FQGTGA. This CDR3 contains 15 residues.

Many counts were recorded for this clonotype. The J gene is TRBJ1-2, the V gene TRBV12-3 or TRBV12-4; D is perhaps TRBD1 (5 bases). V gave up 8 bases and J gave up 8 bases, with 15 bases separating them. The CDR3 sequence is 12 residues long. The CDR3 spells CASSRGGRGYTF. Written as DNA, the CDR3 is TGTGCCAGCTCTCGCGGGGGAAGAGGCTACACCTTC.

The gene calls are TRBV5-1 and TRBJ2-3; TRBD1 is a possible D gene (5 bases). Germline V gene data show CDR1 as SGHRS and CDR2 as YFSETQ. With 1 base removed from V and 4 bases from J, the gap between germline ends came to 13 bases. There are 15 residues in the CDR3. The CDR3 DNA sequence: TGCGCCAGCAGCTTGAACGGTGACAGCGCAGATACGCAGTATTTT. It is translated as CASSLNGDSADTQYF. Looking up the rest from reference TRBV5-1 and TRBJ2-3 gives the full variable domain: KAGVTQTPRYLIKTRGQQVTLSCSPISGHRSVSWYQQTPGQGLQFLFEYFSETQRNKGNFPGRFSGRQFSNSRSEMNVSTLELGDSALYLCASSLNGDSADTQYFGPGTRLTVL.

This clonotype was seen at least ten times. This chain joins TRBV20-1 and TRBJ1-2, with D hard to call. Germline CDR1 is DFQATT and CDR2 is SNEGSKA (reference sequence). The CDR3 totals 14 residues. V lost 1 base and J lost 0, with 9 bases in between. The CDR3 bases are TGCAGTGCTAGAGTGAGAGCAGCTAACTATGGCTACACCTTC. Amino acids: CSARVRAANYGYTF.

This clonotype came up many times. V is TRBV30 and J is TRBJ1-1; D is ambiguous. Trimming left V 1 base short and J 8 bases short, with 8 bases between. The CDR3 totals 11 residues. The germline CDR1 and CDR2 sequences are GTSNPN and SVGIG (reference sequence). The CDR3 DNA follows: TGTGCCTGGAGTGAGCTGGCAGAAGCTTTCTTT. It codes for CAWSELAEAFF.

CDR3 DNA sequence: TGTGCCACCGCCGGGCTTATAGGACAGCCCCAGCATTTT. It specifies CATAGLIGQPQHF. The J gene is TRBJ1-5, the V gene TRBV15; D gene unclear. This CDR3 comprises 13 residues. Looked up from germline, CDR1 is LNHNV and CDR2 is YYDKDF (reference sequence). The V gene lost 8 bases and the J gene lost 7 bases, with 15 bases spanning the gap.

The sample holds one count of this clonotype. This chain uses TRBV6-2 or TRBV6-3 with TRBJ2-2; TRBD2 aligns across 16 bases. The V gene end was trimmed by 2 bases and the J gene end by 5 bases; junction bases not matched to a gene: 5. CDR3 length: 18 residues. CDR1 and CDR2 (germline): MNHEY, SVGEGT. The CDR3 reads CASSYAAGLAGGTGELFF. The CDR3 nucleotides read TGTGCCAGCAGTTACGCCGCGGGACTAGCGGGGGGGACCGGGGAGCTGTTTTTT.